These T cell receptor beta chains were read from a single sample in a study of T-cell reconstitution after alpha-beta-depleted transplantation in children. MiXCR, run by TCRdb on the PCR reads, gives a single entry per CDR3 protein. Of around 480,000 distinct CDR3 sequences listed, roughly 33% are singletons. The sequenced sample was PBMCs from the stem cell graft donor, obtained from the stem cell graft. Source of these receptors: a human donor who donated a stem cell graft to a child with aplastic anemia. Both conserved end residues are part of each CDR3. A D gene is named only where the DNA matches it firmly. Clone size, where shown, is once, few, many, or a class for clones that have expanded.

d_call: -; clone_size: few; v_call: TRBV15; j_call: TRBJ2-1; cdr3_aa: CATSRDGSRFDEQFF; cdr3_nt: TGTGCCACCAGCAGAGATGGATCGCGGTTCGATGAGCAGTTCTTC
d_call: -; clone_size: -; v_call: TRBV5-1; j_call: TRBJ2-1; cdr3_aa: CASRLRTNSYNEQFF; cdr3_nt: TGCGCCAGCAGACTACGGACGAACTCCTACAATGAGCAGTTCTTC
d_call: -; clone_size: -; v_call: TRBV6-2/TRBV6-3; j_call: TRBJ1-1; cdr3_aa: CASTPAGGVLRITEAFF; cdr3_nt: TGTGCCAGCACCCCGGCGGGGGGCGTTTTGCGGATAACTGAAGCTTTCTTT
d_call: -; clone_size: many; v_call: TRBV7-2; j_call: TRBJ2-3; cdr3_aa: CASSLTPPGGDTDTQYF; cdr3_nt: TGTGCCAGCAGCTTAACCCCCCCGGGCGGAGACACAGATACGCAGTATTTT
d_call: -; clone_size: -; v_call: TRBV7-2; j_call: TRBJ1-2; cdr3_aa: CASSLAFFSGGYTF; cdr3_nt: TGTGCCAGCAGCTTAGCTTTCTTCTCCGGTGGCTACACCTTC
d_call: -; clone_size: -; v_call: TRBV7-2; j_call: TRBJ1-5; cdr3_aa: CASSQSSNQPQHF; cdr3_nt: TGTGCCAGCAGCCAGAGTAGCAATCAGCCCCAGCATTTT
d_call: TRBD1; clone_size: few; v_call: TRBV27; j_call: TRBJ1-6; cdr3_aa: CASSSYIPHQGGGGDSPLHF; cdr3_nt: TGTGCCAGCAGTTCCTATATCCCCCACCAAGGTGGAGGGGGCGATTCACCCCTCCACTTT
d_call: -; clone_size: -; v_call: TRBV5-6; j_call: TRBJ2-7; cdr3_aa: CASSLGNVRGWIYEQYF; cdr3_nt: TGTGCCAGCAGCTTGGGAAACGTGCGGGGTTGGATCTACGAGCAGTACTTC
d_call: -; clone_size: many; v_call: TRBV29-1; j_call: TRBJ2-1; cdr3_aa: CSVEQASYNEQFF; cdr3_nt: TGCAGCGTTGAACAGGCCTCCTACAATGAGCAGTTCTTC
d_call: -; clone_size: few; v_call: TRBV5-1; j_call: TRBJ1-1; cdr3_aa: CASSLSAVNTEAFF; cdr3_nt: TGCGCCAGCAGCTTGTCGGCAGTGAACACTGAAGCTTTCTTT
d_call: TRBD2; clone_size: -; v_call: TRBV2; j_call: TRBJ2-1; cdr3_aa: CATLASGSYNEQFF; cdr3_nt: TGTGCCACCTTGGCTAGCGGCTCCTACAATGAGCAGTTCTTC
d_call: TRBD2; clone_size: few; v_call: TRBV29-1; j_call: TRBJ2-1; cdr3_aa: CSGQGLESHNEQFF; cdr3_nt: TGCAGCGGCCAGGGACTAGAAAGCCACAATGAGCAGTTCTTC
d_call: -; clone_size: -; v_call: TRBV29-1; j_call: TRBJ1-1; cdr3_aa: CSGLRGVTEAFF; cdr3_nt: TGCAGCGGCCTGCGGGGGGTCACTGAAGCTTTCTTT
d_call: -; clone_size: -; v_call: TRBV7-2; j_call: TRBJ1-3; cdr3_aa: CASSRSGNRGNTIYF; cdr3_nt: TGTGCCAGCAGCCGTAGCGGGAATCGGGGAAACACCATATATTTT
d_call: -; clone_size: -; v_call: TRBV14; j_call: TRBJ2-5; cdr3_aa: CASSQGVARQETQYF; cdr3_nt: TGTGCCAGCAGCCAAGGAGTAGCGCGCCAAGAGACCCAGTACTTC
d_call: -; clone_size: -; v_call: TRBV6-1; j_call: TRBJ1-3; cdr3_aa: CASTKDTPGNTIYF; cdr3_nt: TGTGCCAGCACTAAGGACACTCCCGGAAACACCATATATTTT
d_call: -; clone_size: once; v_call: TRBV7-2; j_call: TRBJ2-5; cdr3_aa: CASSPALASVGKTQYF; cdr3_nt: TGTGCCAGCAGCCCAGCCCTAGCGTCGGTGGGGAAGACCCAGTACTTC
d_call: TRBD1; clone_size: few; v_call: TRBV6-2/TRBV6-3; j_call: TRBJ1-1; cdr3_aa: CASSYRGQLTEAFF; cdr3_nt: TGTGCCAGCAGTTACCGGGGACAGCTCACTGAAGCTTTCTTT
d_call: TRBD2; clone_size: few; v_call: TRBV6-2/TRBV6-3; j_call: TRBJ2-1; cdr3_aa: CASIATSGSNEQFF; cdr3_nt: TGTGCCAGCATTGCGACTAGCGGCAGCAATGAGCAGTTCTTC
d_call: -; clone_size: few; v_call: TRBV20-1; j_call: TRBJ1-1; cdr3_aa: CSARDGAAATEAFF; cdr3_nt: TGCAGTGCTAGAGATGGGGCGGCGGCCACTGAAGCTTTCTTT
d_call: -; clone_size: few; v_call: TRBV27; j_call: TRBJ1-1; cdr3_aa: CTSSLSTVEAFF; cdr3_nt: TGCACCAGCAGTTTATCCACAGTGGAGGCTTTCTTT
d_call: -; clone_size: -; v_call: TRBV12-3/TRBV12-4; j_call: TRBJ1-5; cdr3_aa: CASSRDGQPQHF; cdr3_nt: TGTGCCAGCAGCCGGGATGGACAGCCCCAGCATTTT
d_call: -; clone_size: -; v_call: TRBV20-1; j_call: TRBJ2-1; cdr3_aa: CSASPMNEQFF; cdr3_nt: TGCAGTGCTAGTCCCATGAATGAGCAGTTCTTC
d_call: -; clone_size: -; v_call: TRBV12-3/TRBV12-4; j_call: TRBJ1-5; cdr3_aa: CASKQGLQPQHF; cdr3_nt: TGTGCCAGCAAACAGGGTCTTCAGCCCCAGCATTTT
d_call: TRBD2; clone_size: -; v_call: TRBV19; j_call: TRBJ2-1; cdr3_aa: CASSIGGLAGGWNEQFF; cdr3_nt: TGTGCCAGTAGTATAGGGGGACTAGCGGGAGGTTGGAATGAGCAGTTCTTC
d_call: -; clone_size: -; v_call: TRBV6-5; j_call: TRBJ1-5; cdr3_aa: CASSSNPRDALLNQPQHF; cdr3_nt: TGTGCCAGCAGTTCGAATCCTCGGGACGCCCTCCTTAATCAGCCCCAGCATTTT
d_call: -; clone_size: few; v_call: TRBV20-1; j_call: TRBJ1-1; cdr3_aa: CSALQELNTEAFF; cdr3_nt: TGCAGTGCTTTACAGGAGTTGAACACTGAAGCTTTCTTT
d_call: TRBD1; clone_size: few; v_call: TRBV5-6; j_call: TRBJ2-7; cdr3_aa: CASSLPGQGAGEQYF; cdr3_nt: TGTGCCAGCAGCTTACCGGGACAGGGGGCTGGCGAGCAGTACTTC
d_call: -; clone_size: -; v_call: TRBV28; j_call: TRBJ2-1; cdr3_aa: CASRGHEQFF; cdr3_nt: TGTGCCAGCAGAGGGCATGAGCAGTTCTTC